This TCR beta chain was identified during a study of Graves' ophthalmopathy and Graves' hyperthyroidism. Points from the study as a whole: Appearing in blood as well were most expanded thyroid clonotypes above 0.001 frequency.

The CDR3 length is 15 residues. Germline V gives CDR1 LNHDA, CDR2 SQIVND (reference sequence). V lost 8 bases, J lost 3 bases, and 10 bases stayed unmatched. This clonotype was counted ten times or more. Its antigen is still unknown. Hyperthyroidism was new, under 2 months, in patients aged 18 to 65. Uncontrolled infections, other autoimmune diseases, pregnancy or lactation barred patients from enrollment. Clinical symptoms, serum thyroxine, TRAb, thyroid ultrasound and orbital computed tomography formed the basis of diagnosis. Researchers took RNA transcripts and amplified TCR beta CDR3 regions from them. RT-PCR in the first round used HTBI primers; a second-round multiplex PCR followed. TCRdb called the multiplex PCR reads again in MiXCR, with one record for every CDR3 protein. There are roughly 600,000 distinct CDR3 sequences in the sample; about 40% occur only once, and 3.5% to 4.5% lies in the top ten.

The gene calls are TRBV19 and TRBJ1-5; 7 bases are a match to TRBD1. The sequenced material came from peripheral blood or thyroid tissue (not recorded which). This TCR derives from an adult man with Graves' hyperthyroidism. CDR3 DNA sequence: TGTGCCAGTGGATCCCGACAGGGTTTCAATCAGCCCCAGCATTTT. It encodes CASGSRQGFNQPQHF.